This T cell receptor beta chain was sequenced in a study of T cell repertoires in cytomegalovirus infection. The wider study: Through public TCR beta signatures, both CMV infection and matching HLA type were indicated.

V was pared by 6 bases and J by 5 bases, with 14 bases between. This CDR3 is 15 amino acids long. The germline V gene encodes CDR1 SNHLY and CDR2 FYNNEI. TCRdb used MiXCR to reprocess the reads, holding one entry per CDR3 protein. The sample lists approximately 700,000 distinct CDR3 sequences, roughly 35% occurring once. Study results and caveats: Across the ex vivo response, the dominant clonotypes were HLA-C-restricted CMV-specific TCR beta clonotypes.

This clonotype came up a few times. No antigen is known for it. The chain has TRBV2 and TRBJ1-6; D may be TRBD1 (6 bases). This clonotype was sampled from a human donor in good health (CMV status not recorded). Some clones in this sample may be carry-over from other donors' samples. The sample consisted of PBMCs. The CDR3, as DNA: TGTGCCAGCAGGTTCAGGGGTGTAAATAATTCACCCCTCCACTTT. Its protein is CASRFRGVNNSPLHF. The variable domain in full, completed from reference TRBV2 and TRBJ1-6, reads EPEVTQTPSHQVTQMGQEVILRCVPISNHLYFYWYRQILGQKVEFLVSFYNNEISEKSEIFDDQFSVERPDGSNFTLKIRSTKLEDSAMYFCASRFRGVNNSPLHFGNGTRLTVT.